The subject of this entry is one T cell receptor beta chain. The entry originates in a study of blood T cell repertoires in COVID-19. About the research overall: Samples of COVID-19 (acute and convalescent) were obtained from the United States, Italy and Spain. Nucleic acid was either cDNA or gDNA, and it came from T cells, B-cell-depleted T cells, or PBMCs.

In the authors' workflow: The authors estimated nucleated cell counts from reference gene primer amplification. TCRdb's table, derived via immunoSEQ multiplex PCR, lists solely in-frame clones and lacks some. V, J and clone size are those of that table, while D and trimming were read from the DNA. The sample includes around 260,000 clones, around 90% of them seen just once. V was clipped by 6 bases and J by 2 bases; unmatched bases: 5. The CDR3 is 15 amino acids. Germline V lookup: CDR1 MNHEY, CDR2 SVGAGI. Sequencing was performed on peripheral blood. The rearrangement uses TRBV6-5 and TRBJ2-1; 9 bases line up with TRBD1. The origin of this receptor is a human donor in a cohort sampled during active COVID-19. The chain's CDR3 is CASRIGQGTYNEQFF. The CDR3 nucleotides are TGTGCCAGCAGGATCGGACAGGGGACCTACAATGAGCAGTTCTTC.